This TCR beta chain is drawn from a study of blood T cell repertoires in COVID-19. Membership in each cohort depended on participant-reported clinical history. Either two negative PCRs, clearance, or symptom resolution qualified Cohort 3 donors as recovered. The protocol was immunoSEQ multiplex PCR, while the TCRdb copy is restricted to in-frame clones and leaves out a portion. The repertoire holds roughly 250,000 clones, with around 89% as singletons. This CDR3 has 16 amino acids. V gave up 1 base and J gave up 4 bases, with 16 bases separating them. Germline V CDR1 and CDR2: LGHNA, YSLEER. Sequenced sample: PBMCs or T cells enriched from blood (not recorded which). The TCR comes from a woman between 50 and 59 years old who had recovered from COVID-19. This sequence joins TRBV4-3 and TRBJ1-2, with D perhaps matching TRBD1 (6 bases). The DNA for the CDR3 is TGCGCCAGCAGCCAAGCTGGGGGGGGCGGAACCTATGGCTACACCTTC. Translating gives CASSQAGGGGTYGYTF.